This T cell receptor (beta chain) was retrieved from a study of shared clonotypes between healthy human individuals. Study outcomes and limitations: Relative to clonotypes present in all four donors, those not shared had lower generation probabilities. There were few donors, and this limited the genetic and exposure-history diversity represented.

Germline V CDR1 and CDR2: SGHRS, YFSETQ. The CDR3 extends over 16 amino acids. The V and J ends lost 2 bases and 4 bases, in that order; junction bases with no gene match: 8. Concerning this clone itself: Its antigen is unidentified.

Subsets obtained from CD4+ cells comprised CD45RA+ naive and CD45RA-negative memory cells. Study processing details: Without quality scores, immunoSEQ junctional reads could not be filtered like full-length reads. Sequencing was performed with immunoSEQ multiplex PCR; in TCRdb, only in-frame clones are kept and a portion is missing. For V, J and clone size, that table is used; D and trimming come from the DNA. The table includes around 700,000 clones, around 74% detected once. The J gene is TRBJ2-3, the V gene TRBV5-1; 9 bases line up with TRBD1. This TCR derives from a woman in her twenties or thirties in good health. The sample taken for sequencing was memory CD4+ T cells sorted from blood. Subset noted: CD45RA-negative fraction. As DNA, the CDR3 is TGCGCCAGCAGCTTACCCCGCACAGGGGGCTCAGATACGCAGTATTTT. It encodes CASSLPRTGGSDTQYF. Variable domain in full (rest from reference TRBV5-1 and TRBJ2-3): KAGVTQTPRYLIKTRGQQVTLSCSPISGHRSVSWYQQTPGQGLQFLFEYFSETQRNKGNFPGRFSGRQFSNSRSEMNVSTLELGDSALYLCASSLPRTGGSDTQYFGPGTRLTVL.